What follows are 9 T cell receptor beta chains derived from one specimen sequenced in a study of beta chain features in type 1 diabetes. TCRB transcripts that were expressed got sequenced, as all of the isolated RNA had been reverse transcribed. Sequencing was performed with immunoSEQ multiplex PCR; in TCRdb, only in-frame clones are kept and a portion is missing. Of hundreds of thousands of clones listed, around 13% are singletons. The sequencing input was naive CD4+ T cells from blood. These receptors were obtained from a man aged 25-45 years in good health.

This clone was found a few times. The V gene is TRBV10-3, the J gene TRBJ2-1; TRBD2 agrees at 8 bases. J gave up 0 bases and V 3 bases, and 10 bases lay outside the gene matches. From germline, CDR1 is ENHRY and CDR2 SYGVKD. The CDR3 totals 18 residues. The CDR3 region is CAISENSGRSSSYNEQFF. Written as DNA, the CDR3 is TGTGCCATCAGTGAAAACAGCGGGAGATCGAGCTCCTACAATGAGCAGTTCTTC.

This clone was seen more than once but under ten times. This chain links TRBV5-1 with TRBJ1-3; no clear D. This CDR3 is 15 amino acids long. Germline V gene lookup returns CDR1 SGHRS and CDR2 YFSETQ. The V end was cut by 0 bases, the J end by 0 bases, with 7 bases between. CDR3 nucleotide sequence: TGCGCCAGCAGCTTGGGGGAAACCTCTGGAAACACCATATATTTT. Its protein is CASSLGETSGNTIYF.

This clone was recorded only once. The V and J genes are TRBV7-6 and TRBJ2-3; 11 nucleotides align to TRBD2. Trimming at V came to 5 bases and at J to 6 bases, leaving 7 bases not matched to a gene. CDR3 length equals 15 residues. CDR1 is SGHVS, CDR2 FNYEAQ, per germline. CDR3 sequence (DNA): TGTGCCAGCAGCACCCGGACTAGCGGGTATGATACGCAGTATTTT. This gives the protein CASSTRTSGYDTQYF. Drawing the rest from reference TRBV7-6 and TRBJ2-3, the complete variable domain is GAGVSQSPRYKVTKRGQDVALRCDPISGHVSLYWYRQALGQGPEFLTYFNYEAQQDKSGLPNDRFSAERPEGSISTLTIQRTEQRDSAMYRCASSTRTSGYDTQYFGPGTRLTVL.

A remark on this clone: Other DNA sequences in the sample encode the same CDR3. The V call is TRBV7-2, the J call TRBJ2-5; no definite D call. Trimming left V 4 bases short and J 1 base short, with 4 bases between. Germline V CDR1 and CDR2: SGHTA, FQGNSA. There are 12 residues in the CDR3. Here the CDR3 DNA reads TGTGCCAGCAGCTCTACCCAAGAGACCCAGTACTTC. Residues: CASSSTQETQYF.

The sample holds a few counts of this clone. The chain links TRBV23-1 to TRBJ2-5; D remains unclear. TRBV23-1 is noted as an ORF with a role that remains uncertain. This CDR3 has 15 amino acids. V was pared by 0 bases and J by 4 bases, with 12 bases between. The CDR3 bases are TGCGCCAGCAGTCAATCATGGCTGGGGTTAGAGACCCAGTACTTC. Protein product: CASSQSWLGLETQYF.

The chain recombines TRBV30 with TRBJ2-1; 7 nucleotides align to TRBD2. Germline V gene lookup returns CDR1 GTSNPN and CDR2 SVGIG (reference sequence). Trimming at V came to 3 bases and at J to 0 bases, leaving 8 bases not matched to a gene. The length of the CDR3 is 16 residues. The CDR3 DNA reads as TGTGCCTGGAGAAGACCGGGACTACCCTCCTACAATGAGCAGTTCTTC. Its protein is CAWRRPGLPSYNEQFF. The complete variable domain, with remaining parts taken from reference TRBV30 and TRBJ2-1, reads SQTIHQWPATLVQPVGSPLSLECTVEGTSNPNLYWYRQAAGRGLQLLFYSVGIGQISSEVPQNLSASRPQDRQFILSSKKLLLSDSGFYLCAWRRPGLPSYNEQFFGPGTRLTVL.

This chain joins TRBV29-1 and TRBJ1-2; D remains unclear. CDR3 length: 14 residues. Deletions cut 0 bases from V and 7 bases from J, with 15 bases between. CDR1 and CDR2 from the germline V gene are SQVTM and ANQGSEA. CDR3 loop: CSVEDRRSAGGYTF. CDR3 nucleotides: TGCAGCGTTGAAGATCGAAGGAGCGCGGGTGGCTACACCTTC. Drawing the rest from reference TRBV29-1 and TRBJ1-2, the complete variable domain is SAVISQKPSRDICQRGTSLTIQCQVDSQVTMMFWYRQQPGQSLTLIATANQGSEATYESGFVIDKFPISRPNLTFSTLTVSNMSPEDSSIYLCSVEDRRSAGGYTFGSGTRLTVV.

The J gene is TRBJ2-7, the V gene TRBV7-9; unclear D gene. The CDR3 sequence is 13 residues long. V lost 8 bases and J lost 0, with 11 bases in between. CDR1 is SEHNR, CDR2 FQNEAQ, per germline (reference sequence). The CDR3 DNA is TGTGCCAGCTCCGAGGCAGGCTCCTACGAGCAGTACGTC. Encoded protein: CASSEAGSYEQYV.

The CDR3 sequence: CASGYLLAGRQETQYF. CDR3 nucleotides: TGTGCTAGTGGCTACCTACTAGCGGGGCGACAAGAGACCCAGTACTTC. V and J are TRBV12-5 and TRBJ2-5; TRBD2 matches 10 bases. V trimming: 6 bases; J trimming: 2 bases; junction bases outside the gene matches: 9. From germline, CDR1 is LGHNT and CDR2 FRNRAP. The CDR3 is made up of 16 amino acids.